The 5 T cell receptor beta chains listed next were all sequenced from one sample in a study of cytomegalovirus exposure and HLA in healthy donors. TCRdb's table, derived via immunoSEQ multiplex PCR, lists solely in-frame clones and lacks some. The sample contains more than 90,000 clones, about 93% of which appear only once. The sample comprised PBMCs. These receptors were collected from a woman in her 30s in good health and CMV-seropositive.

The chain uses TRBV30 and TRBJ2-7, with D hard to call. The CDR3 runs to 13 residues. V shed 3 bases and J shed 0 bases, with 9 bases lying between them. Per the germline V gene, CDR1 is GTSNPN and CDR2 is SVGIG (reference sequence). The CDR3 DNA reads as TGTGCCTGGAGCCGGAGCTCCTCCTACGAGCAGTACTTC. Protein product: CAWSRSSSYEQYF.

The chain carries TRBV5-1 and TRBJ1-1, with TRBD1 matching over 7 bases. CDR1 and CDR2 from the germline V gene are SGHRS and YFSETQ. The CDR3 has 16 residues. The trim removed 4 bases at V and 0 bases at J, leaving 9 bases unmatched. The CDR3: CASSPDTGAMNTEAFF. The CDR3 DNA reads as TGCGCCAGCAGCCCAGACACAGGGGCGATGAACACTGAAGCTTTCTTT. Full variable domain (outside the CDR3, taken from reference TRBV5-1 and TRBJ1-1): KAGVTQTPRYLIKTRGQQVTLSCSPISGHRSVSWYQQTPGQGLQFLFEYFSETQRNKGNFPGRFSGRQFSNSRSEMNVSTLELGDSALYLCASSPDTGAMNTEAFFGQGTRLTVV.

V and J are TRBV2 and TRBJ2-3, with D possibly TRBD2 on 5 matching bases. Trimming shortened V by 2 bases and J by 0 bases, and 12 bases separated the two germline ends. The germline V gene encodes CDR1 SNHLY and CDR2 FYNNEI. CDR3 length: 16 residues. CDR3 coding DNA: TGTGCCAGCAGTGAACTTCCCGGGAAGAGCACAGATACGCAGTATTTT. Protein product: CASSELPGKSTDTQYF.

The CDR3 bases are TGTGCCAGCAGTGAGGGACTAGCGGGAACTTCCACAGATACGCAGTATTTT. It yields the protein CASSEGLAGTSTDTQYF. The chain links TRBV6-4 to TRBJ2-3; 13 bases are a match to TRBD2. CDR3 length: 17 amino acids. Germline loops: CDR1 MRHNA, CDR2 SNTAGT. Trimming took 3 bases from V and 2 from J; bases not matched to a gene: 5.

This chain links TRBV6-6 with TRBJ2-7, with D hard to call. The germline V and J ends were trimmed by 3 bases and 2 bases, with 8 bases remaining between them. Looked up from germline, CDR1 is MNHNY and CDR2 is SVGAGI (reference sequence). CDR3 length: 13 amino acids. The CDR3 region is CASSYGGPYEQYF. CDR3 DNA sequence: TGTGCCAGCAGTTATGGCGGCCCCTACGAGCAGTACTTC.